The clone carrying this T cell receptor beta chain was detected ten times or more. MiXCR, run by TCRdb on the RT-PCR reads, gives a single entry per CDR3 protein. Seen here are approximately 500,000 distinct CDR3 sequences, 20% to 25% observed once, and the top ten hold 2.5% to 3%. The CDR3 is made up of 14 amino acids. Germline values: CDR1 KGHSH, CDR2 LQKENI. Between the trimmed V and J ends, which lost 3 bases and 1 base, there was a span of 8 bases. The data were obtained in a study of response to subunit inactivated influenza vaccine. This sample was also put to use in a study of T cells expressing NK-cell markers. That work adds: TCR beta cDNA was made by 5'RACE template switching with UMIs. Obtained from sorted CD3+CD56+NKG2C+, CD3+CD56+NKG2C- and CD3+CD56-NKG2C+ T cells were the TCR beta repertoires. Out of eight donors sequenced, seven tested HCMV-seropositive and the remaining one seronegative. CD8+ T cells in over 5 donors included dominant NKG2C+ clonotypes at roughly 1.0-7.5%. HCMV specificity was not established for the expanded NKG2C+ T cell clones.

This clonotype was sampled from a man in his fifties or sixties who received an inactivated influenza vaccine. Material: CD4+ T cells sorted from PBMCs, obtained approximately 12 days after vaccination. The chain is built from TRBV18 and TRBJ2-3; a possible D gene is TRBD2 (6 bases). Here the CDR3 reads CASSPLAGTDTQYF. As DNA, the CDR3 is TGTGCCAGCTCACCTTTAGCGGGCACAGATACGCAGTATTTT.